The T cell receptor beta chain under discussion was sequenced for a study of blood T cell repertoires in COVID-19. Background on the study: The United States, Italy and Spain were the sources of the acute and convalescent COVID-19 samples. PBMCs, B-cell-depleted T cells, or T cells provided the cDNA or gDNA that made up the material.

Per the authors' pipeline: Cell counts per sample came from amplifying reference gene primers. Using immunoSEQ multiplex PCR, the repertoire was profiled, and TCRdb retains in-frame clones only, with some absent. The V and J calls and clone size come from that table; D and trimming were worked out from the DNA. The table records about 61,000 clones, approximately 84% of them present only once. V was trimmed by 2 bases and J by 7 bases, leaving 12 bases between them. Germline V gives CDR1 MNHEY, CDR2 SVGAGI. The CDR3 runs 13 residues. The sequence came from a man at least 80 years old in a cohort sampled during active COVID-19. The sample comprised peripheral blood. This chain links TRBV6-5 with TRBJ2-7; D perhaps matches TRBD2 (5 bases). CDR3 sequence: CASSYVRSGEQYF. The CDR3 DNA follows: TGTGCCAGCAGTTACGTGAGGTCGGGGGAGCAGTACTTC.